The clone carrying this T cell receptor beta chain was seen a handful of times. The TCRbeta library was prepared with unique molecular identifiers. MiXCR was run by TCRdb on the PCR reads, yielding one entry per CDR3 protein. The sample has a few hundred thousand distinct CDR3 sequences, approximately 9.8% seen once. The data were taken from a study of T-cell reconstitution after alpha-beta-depleted transplantation in children. V was pared by 0 bases and J by 0 bases, with 4 bases between. The V gene's germline CDR1 is SGHRS and CDR2 YFSETQ. This CDR3 is built from 15 residues. The source of this sequence is a human donor who donated a stem cell graft to a child with SCID. The rearrangement uses TRBV5-1 and TRBJ2-6; D is uncertain. This material consisted of PBMCs from the stem cell graft donor, taken from the stem cell graft. This CDR3 is CASSLDLSGANVLTF. Here the CDR3 DNA reads TGCGCCAGCAGCTTGGATCTCTCTGGGGCCAACGTCCTGACTTTC.